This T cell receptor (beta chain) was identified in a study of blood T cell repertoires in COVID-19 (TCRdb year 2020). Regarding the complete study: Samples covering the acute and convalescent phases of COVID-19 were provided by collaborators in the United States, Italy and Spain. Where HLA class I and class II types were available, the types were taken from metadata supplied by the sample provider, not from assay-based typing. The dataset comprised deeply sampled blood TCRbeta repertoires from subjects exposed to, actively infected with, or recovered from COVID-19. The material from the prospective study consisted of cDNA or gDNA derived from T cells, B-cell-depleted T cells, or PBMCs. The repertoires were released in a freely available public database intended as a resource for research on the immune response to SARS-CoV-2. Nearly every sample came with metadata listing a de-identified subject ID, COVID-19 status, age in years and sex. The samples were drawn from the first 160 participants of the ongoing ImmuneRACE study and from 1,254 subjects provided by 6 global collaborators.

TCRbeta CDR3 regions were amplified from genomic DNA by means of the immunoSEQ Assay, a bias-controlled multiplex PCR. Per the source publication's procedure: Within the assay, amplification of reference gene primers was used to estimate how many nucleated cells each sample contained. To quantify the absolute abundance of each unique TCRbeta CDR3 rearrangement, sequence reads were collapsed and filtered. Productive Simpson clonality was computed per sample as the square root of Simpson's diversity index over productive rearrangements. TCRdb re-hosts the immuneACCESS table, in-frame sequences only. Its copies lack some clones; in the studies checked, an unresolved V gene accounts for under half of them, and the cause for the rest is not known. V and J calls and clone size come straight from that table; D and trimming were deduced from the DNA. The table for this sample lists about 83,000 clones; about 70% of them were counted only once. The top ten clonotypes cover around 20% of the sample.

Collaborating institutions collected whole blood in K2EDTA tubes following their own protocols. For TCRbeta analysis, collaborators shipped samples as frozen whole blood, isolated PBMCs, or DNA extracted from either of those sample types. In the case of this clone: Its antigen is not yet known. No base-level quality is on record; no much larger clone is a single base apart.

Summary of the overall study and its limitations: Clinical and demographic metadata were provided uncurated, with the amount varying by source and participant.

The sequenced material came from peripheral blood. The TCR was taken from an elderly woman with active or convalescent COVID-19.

This receptor carries the CDR3 CASSLYPLPLAGAETQYF. The DNA sequence follows: TGTGCCAGCAGCTTATACCCTCTACCTCTAGCGGGTGCTGAGACCCAGTACTTC. Recombination connected TRBV7-2 to TRBJ2-5, with 8 bases matching TRBD2. CDR1 and CDR2 were assigned from the germline V gene as SGHTA and FQGNSA. Germline trimming amounts to 2 bases on V and 5 bases on J, with 16 as the count of junction bases outside the gene matches. The CDR3 runs 18 residues from the cysteine to the phenylalanine. The DNA shown is the 54-base CDR3, in frame from base 1.